Listed below are T cell receptor beta chains from one sample, sequenced in a study of cytomegalovirus exposure and HLA in healthy donors. TCRdb keeps only in-frame clones here, not all; method: immunoSEQ multiplex PCR. Of about 180,000 clones listed, roughly four fifths are singletons. Source material: PBMCs. The receptors here all came from a woman in her fifties or sixties in good health and CMV-seronegative. Each CDR3 is given with its conserved first and last residue. The D gene is left open where the match is weak. Some rows have no size entry. The others give once, few or many, or a class for an expanded clone.

j_call: TRBJ1-2
d_call: -
v_call: TRBV9
cdr3_length: 14
clone_size: -
cdr3_nt: TGTGCCAGCAGCACCACGGACTGGGATGAGACCTACACCTTC
cdr3_aa: CASSTTDWDETYTF

j_call: TRBJ1-2
d_call: TRBD1
v_call: TRBV25-1
cdr3_length: 15
clone_size: once
cdr3_nt: TGTGCCAGCAGTGACGCCGGGACAGTCAACTATGGCTACACCTTC
cdr3_aa: CASSDAGTVNYGYTF

j_call: TRBJ2-2
d_call: -
v_call: TRBV5-1
cdr3_length: 13
clone_size: few
cdr3_nt: TGCGCCAGCAGCACACAGGGTTCCGGGGAGCTGTTTTTT
cdr3_aa: CASSTQGSGELFF

j_call: TRBJ1-5
d_call: -
v_call: TRBV2
cdr3_length: 15
clone_size: -
cdr3_nt: TGTGCCAGCAGTGAAACTGCAGGGGTCGGTCAGCCCCAGCATTTT
cdr3_aa: CASSETAGVGQPQHF

j_call: TRBJ2-2
d_call: -
v_call: TRBV7-6
cdr3_length: 15
clone_size: -
cdr3_nt: TGTGCCAGCAGCTTAGAGGTTACGGGCACCGGGGAGCTGTTTTTT
cdr3_aa: CASSLEVTGTGELFF

j_call: TRBJ2-7
d_call: TRBD1
v_call: TRBV11-2
cdr3_length: 14
clone_size: few
cdr3_nt: TGTGCCAGCAGAATTGCGGGACAGGGCTACGAGCAGTACTTC
cdr3_aa: CASRIAGQGYEQYF

j_call: TRBJ2-5
d_call: TRBD2
v_call: TRBV5-1
cdr3_length: 16
clone_size: once
cdr3_nt: TGCGCCAGCAGCCCTCCGTTGCTAGCGGGAGAAGAGACCCAGTACTTC
cdr3_aa: CASSPPLLAGEETQYF

j_call: TRBJ2-7
d_call: TRBD1
v_call: TRBV7-8
cdr3_length: 14
clone_size: -
cdr3_nt: TGTGCCAGCAGCCAGGGACAGATCTTCTACGAGCAGTACTTC
cdr3_aa: CASSQGQIFYEQYF

j_call: TRBJ1-3
d_call: TRBD1
v_call: TRBV28
cdr3_length: 17
clone_size: once
cdr3_nt: TGTGCCAGCAGACCCTCGAAACGGGACAGCTCTGGAAACACCATATATTTT
cdr3_aa: CASRPSKRDSSGNTIYF

j_call: TRBJ2-1
d_call: -
v_call: TRBV12-2
cdr3_length: 15
clone_size: few
cdr3_nt: TGTGCAAGTCGCTTTCAGACTAGCGGCTACAATGAGCAGTTCTTC
cdr3_aa: CASRFQTSGYNEQFF

j_call: TRBJ2-3
d_call: TRBD2
v_call: TRBV5-6
cdr3_length: 19
clone_size: -
cdr3_nt: TGTGCCAGCAGCTTGGTCTTTGGCTTTGTTAGCGGGAAAGCAGATACGCAGTATTTT
cdr3_aa: CASSLVFGFVSGKADTQYF

j_call: TRBJ2-7
d_call: TRBD2
v_call: TRBV6-5
cdr3_length: 13
clone_size: -
cdr3_nt: TGTGCCAGCACTAGCGGGGGCCGCTACGGGCAGTACTTC
cdr3_aa: CASTSGGRYGQYF

j_call: TRBJ2-3
d_call: TRBD1
v_call: TRBV5-1
cdr3_length: 18
clone_size: -
cdr3_nt: TGCGCCAGCAGCCGGGCGCCACAGGGGGCGAGGGGGACAGATACGCAGTATTTT
cdr3_aa: CASSRAPQGARGTDTQYF

j_call: TRBJ2-5
d_call: TRBD2
v_call: TRBV2
cdr3_length: 15
clone_size: few
cdr3_nt: TGTGCCAGCAGTGCCCGGACTAGCGGGGAAGAGACCCAGTACTTC
cdr3_aa: CASSARTSGEETQYF

j_call: TRBJ1-2
d_call: -
v_call: TRBV12-2
cdr3_length: 14
clone_size: -
cdr3_nt: TGTGCAAGTCGCTTACCGGGGGGGGCTCCCAGCTACACCTTC
cdr3_aa: CASRLPGGAPSYTF

j_call: TRBJ1-2
d_call: -
v_call: TRBV28
cdr3_length: 17
clone_size: -
cdr3_nt: TGTGCCAGCAGTTTAGAAGGGGGACACCTTTCCGACTATGGCTACACCTTC
cdr3_aa: CASSLEGGHLSDYGYTF

j_call: TRBJ1-1
d_call: -
v_call: TRBV9
cdr3_length: 13
clone_size: -
cdr3_nt: TGTGCCAGCAGCGAGACAGTGAACACTGAAGCTTTCTTT
cdr3_aa: CASSETVNTEAFF

j_call: TRBJ2-3
d_call: TRBD1
v_call: TRBV11-2
cdr3_length: 16
clone_size: -
cdr3_nt: TGTGCCAGCAGCTTGGGGACAGGGGCTAGCACAGATACGCAGTATTTT
cdr3_aa: CASSLGTGASTDTQYF

j_call: TRBJ2-7
d_call: TRBD1
v_call: TRBV10-3
cdr3_length: 12
clone_size: once
cdr3_nt: TGTGCCATCAGCTGGGACAGCAACGAGCAGTACTTC
cdr3_aa: CAISWDSNEQYF

j_call: TRBJ2-5
d_call: -
v_call: TRBV28
cdr3_length: 12
clone_size: -
cdr3_nt: TGTGCCAGCAGTTTTCAGGGGTCGACCCAGTACTTC
cdr3_aa: CASSFQGSTQYF

j_call: TRBJ1-1
d_call: TRBD1
v_call: TRBV19
cdr3_length: 14
clone_size: -
cdr3_nt: TGTGCCACCCTCGGGACAGGGTCTACAGCTGAAGCTTTCTTT
cdr3_aa: CATLGTGSTAEAFF

j_call: TRBJ2-1
d_call: -
v_call: TRBV7-9
cdr3_length: 13
clone_size: -
cdr3_nt: TGTGCCAGCAGCCCCCCAGCGGGCCATGAGCAGTTCTTC
cdr3_aa: CASSPPAGHEQFF

j_call: TRBJ2-1
d_call: -
v_call: TRBV4-1
cdr3_length: 15
clone_size: -
cdr3_nt: TGCGCCAGCAGCCAAGATATGAGCTCCTACAATGAGCAGTTCTTC
cdr3_aa: CASSQDMSSYNEQFF

j_call: TRBJ2-1
d_call: -
v_call: TRBV10-1
cdr3_length: 16
clone_size: -
cdr3_nt: TGCGCCAGCAGTGGCCCCGCGGAGACACCTACTCAGGGGCAGTTCTTC
cdr3_aa: CASSGPAETPTQGQFF

j_call: TRBJ1-2
d_call: TRBD1
v_call: TRBV28
cdr3_length: 15
clone_size: -
cdr3_nt: TGTGCCAGCAGTTCACCCAGGACAGGAGTCTATGGCTACACCTTC
cdr3_aa: CASSSPRTGVYGYTF

j_call: TRBJ2-4
d_call: -
v_call: TRBV5-1
cdr3_length: 16
clone_size: few
cdr3_nt: TGCGCCAGCAGCTTTGGAGGGAGGGGGGCCAAAAACATTCAGTACTTC
cdr3_aa: CASSFGGRGAKNIQYF

j_call: TRBJ2-3
d_call: TRBD2
v_call: TRBV5-1
cdr3_length: 16
clone_size: -
cdr3_nt: TGCGCCAGTGTACGCGGGGGGGCCAGGGAGACAGATACGCAGTATTTT
cdr3_aa: CASVRGGARETDTQYF

j_call: TRBJ1-2
d_call: -
v_call: TRBV2
cdr3_length: 13
clone_size: few
cdr3_nt: TGTGCCAGCAGGCCCCAGGGAAGCTATGGCTACACCTTC
cdr3_aa: CASRPQGSYGYTF

j_call: TRBJ1-2
d_call: -
v_call: TRBV27
cdr3_length: 16
clone_size: -
cdr3_nt: TGTGCCAGCAGTTTAGGGGGGGAGGCCTTCACCTATGGCTACACCTTC
cdr3_aa: CASSLGGEAFTYGYTF

j_call: TRBJ2-7
d_call: TRBD1
v_call: TRBV11-3
cdr3_length: 14
clone_size: -
cdr3_nt: TGTGCCAGCAGCTTAGGGACAGGGTCCAACGAGCAGTACTTC
cdr3_aa: CASSLGTGSNEQYF

j_call: TRBJ2-7
d_call: TRBD2
v_call: TRBV27
cdr3_length: 17
clone_size: -
cdr3_nt: TGTGCCAGCAGTCCTGGAACTAGCGGGGCCCCACCCACCGAGCAGTACTTC
cdr3_aa: CASSPGTSGAPPTEQYF

j_call: TRBJ2-1
d_call: TRBD2
v_call: TRBV7-9
cdr3_length: 15
clone_size: -
cdr3_nt: TGTGCCAGCAGCGCCGGGACTAGCGACTACAATGAGCAGTTCTTC
cdr3_aa: CASSAGTSDYNEQFF

j_call: TRBJ2-3
d_call: TRBD2
v_call: TRBV10-2
cdr3_length: 16
clone_size: few
cdr3_nt: TGCGCCAGCATCCGAGAGCGGGAGGGTGGAACAGATACGCAGTATTTT
cdr3_aa: CASIREREGGTDTQYF

j_call: TRBJ2-7
d_call: TRBD1
v_call: TRBV28
cdr3_length: 14
clone_size: once
cdr3_nt: TGTGCCAGCAGTTTTTTGGACAGGGGGGGCGAGCAGTACTTC
cdr3_aa: CASSFLDRGGEQYF

j_call: TRBJ2-7
d_call: TRBD2
v_call: TRBV28
cdr3_length: 13
clone_size: -
cdr3_nt: TGTGCCAGCATTCCAGCGGGAGTTTGGGAGCAGTACTTC
cdr3_aa: CASIPAGVWEQYF

j_call: TRBJ2-7
d_call: -
v_call: TRBV7-6
cdr3_length: 15
clone_size: -
cdr3_nt: TGTGCCAGCAGCTCCCACGGGGGGAGGGGGTACGAGCAGTACTTC
cdr3_aa: CASSSHGGRGYEQYF

j_call: TRBJ2-1
d_call: -
v_call: TRBV28
cdr3_length: 15
clone_size: -
cdr3_nt: TGTGCCAGCAGCCCTTTCGAGCAGTTGGGGCATGAGCAGTTCTTC
cdr3_aa: CASSPFEQLGHEQFF

j_call: TRBJ2-7
d_call: -
v_call: TRBV11-2
cdr3_length: 15
clone_size: once
cdr3_nt: TGTGCCAGCAGTAAAGCGGGTGGGAGTGTATACGAGCAGTACTTC
cdr3_aa: CASSKAGGSVYEQYF

j_call: TRBJ2-5
d_call: TRBD2
v_call: TRBV6-5
cdr3_length: 14
clone_size: -
cdr3_nt: TGTGCCAGCAGTCCCGGGACGGGGGGGCGAACCCAGTACTTC
cdr3_aa: CASSPGTGGRTQYF

j_call: TRBJ1-6
d_call: TRBD1
v_call: TRBV5-1
cdr3_length: 19
clone_size: -
cdr3_nt: TGCGCCAGCAGCCCGGTCGACAGGGGCGTCAGCTCCTATAATTCACCCCTCCACTTT
cdr3_aa: CASSPVDRGVSSYNSPLHF

j_call: TRBJ2-3
d_call: -
v_call: TRBV11-2
cdr3_length: 18
clone_size: -
cdr3_nt: TGTGCCAGCAGCTTAGGGGCCTCGGGTAGCGGAAGCACAGATACGCAGTATTTT
cdr3_aa: CASSLGASGSGSTDTQYF

j_call: TRBJ1-1
d_call: -
v_call: TRBV10-3
cdr3_length: 18
clone_size: -
cdr3_nt: TGTGCCATCAGTGAGTCGGGGGGGCCAGAACCTATGAACACTGAAGCTTTCTTT
cdr3_aa: CAISESGGPEPMNTEAFF

j_call: TRBJ2-2
d_call: -
v_call: TRBV11-2
cdr3_length: 16
clone_size: -
cdr3_nt: TGTGCCAGCAGCCACGTACAGGCGAGCGCTACCGGGGAGCTGTTTTTT
cdr3_aa: CASSHVQASATGELFF

j_call: TRBJ2-5
d_call: TRBD2
v_call: TRBV28
cdr3_length: 14
clone_size: -
cdr3_nt: TGTGCCAGCAGTAGCCCGGGGGGTATCGAGACCCAGTACTTC
cdr3_aa: CASSSPGGIETQYF

j_call: TRBJ1-2
d_call: -
v_call: TRBV9
cdr3_length: 15
clone_size: -
cdr3_nt: TGTGCCAGCAGCCCGAGGGAGGGGTCCGTCTATGGCTACACCTTC
cdr3_aa: CASSPREGSVYGYTF

j_call: TRBJ1-4
d_call: TRBD1
v_call: TRBV19
cdr3_length: 16
clone_size: -
cdr3_nt: TGTGCCAGTAGTATACCGCGGGGACAGGGAGTCGGAAAACTGTTTTTT
cdr3_aa: CASSIPRGQGVGKLFF

j_call: TRBJ1-2
d_call: -
v_call: TRBV5-3
cdr3_length: 15
clone_size: -
cdr3_nt: TGTGCCAAAAGCTGGAGGGACGGTGGCGCGAAGGGCTACACCTTC
cdr3_aa: CAKSWRDGGAKGYTF

j_call: TRBJ2-7
d_call: TRBD2
v_call: TRBV28
cdr3_length: 12
clone_size: -
cdr3_nt: TGTGCCACCGGACTAGCGGGGTACGAGCAGTACTTC
cdr3_aa: CATGLAGYEQYF

j_call: TRBJ2-2
d_call: -
v_call: TRBV7-2
cdr3_length: 15
clone_size: -
cdr3_nt: TGTGCCAGCAACCCGGGTCCTGTGAACACCGGGGAGCTGTTTTTT
cdr3_aa: CASNPGPVNTGELFF

j_call: TRBJ2-7
d_call: -
v_call: TRBV5-5
cdr3_length: 13
clone_size: -
cdr3_nt: TGTGCCAGCGGAACAGGGAGCTCCTACGAGCAGTACTTC
cdr3_aa: CASGTGSSYEQYF

j_call: TRBJ2-5
d_call: -
v_call: TRBV7-3
cdr3_length: 13
clone_size: -
cdr3_nt: TGTGCCAGCAGCGCGGGACCTAGGGAGACCCAGTACTTC
cdr3_aa: CASSAGPRETQYF

j_call: TRBJ2-3
d_call: -
v_call: TRBV15
cdr3_length: 19
clone_size: -
cdr3_nt: TGTGCCACCAGCAGACCCCGAGGAGGGGCCAAAACTAGCACAGATACGCAGTATTTT
cdr3_aa: CATSRPRGGAKTSTDTQYF

j_call: TRBJ1-5
d_call: -
v_call: TRBV28
cdr3_length: 16
clone_size: -
cdr3_nt: TGTGCCAGCAGGCCACAGGGTACCTTGCGCAATCAGCCCCAGCATTTT
cdr3_aa: CASRPQGTLRNQPQHF

j_call: TRBJ1-1
d_call: TRBD1
v_call: TRBV5-1
cdr3_length: 21
clone_size: once
cdr3_nt: TGCGCCAGCAGTCAGGAACCAATACTCGGGACAGAGAAGGATTTGAACACTGAAGCTTTCTTT
cdr3_aa: CASSQEPILGTEKDLNTEAFF

j_call: TRBJ2-3
d_call: TRBD1
v_call: TRBV2
cdr3_length: 14
clone_size: -
cdr3_nt: TGTGCCAGCAGCGGGACAGGGCTCACAGATACGCAGTATTTT
cdr3_aa: CASSGTGLTDTQYF

j_call: TRBJ2-4
d_call: TRBD1
v_call: TRBV30
cdr3_length: 15
clone_size: few
cdr3_nt: TGTGCCTGGAGTCTGGGTACAGGGGTTGTCAACATTCAGTACTTC
cdr3_aa: CAWSLGTGVVNIQYF

j_call: TRBJ2-1
d_call: TRBD2
v_call: TRBV12-5
cdr3_length: 17
clone_size: -
cdr3_nt: TGTGCTAGTGTCTGGACTAGCGGGGATCTATCTCGGGGGGAGCAGTTCTTC
cdr3_aa: CASVWTSGDLSRGEQFF